The 25 T cell receptor beta chains in this list originate from one sample, sequenced in a study of blood T cell repertoires in COVID-19 (dated by TCRdb to 2018 to 2020). The method was the immunoSEQ multiplex PCR assay. As stored in TCRdb, this immuneACCESS dataset retains in-frame rearrangements with V and J assigned. A fraction of the clones does not appear; measured against another copy, unresolved V genes explain less than half of the discrepancy, and the remainder lacks a known reason. The sample data list 250,000 or so clones, and roughly 80% of these were observed just once. Roughly 3.3% of the sample is held by the ten biggest clonotypes. Sequencing input: peripheral blood. The receptor source for this set is a woman aged 18 to 35 with acute or convalescent COVID-19.

This chain uses TRBV7-2 with TRBJ2-1, with 13 bases fitting TRBD2. Per germline, CDR1 SGHTA and CDR2 FQGNSA. The CDR3 totals 15 residues. V shed 5 bases and J 10 bases; nucleotides not matched to a gene: 8. CDR3 protein: CASSPRTSGRREQFF. For the CDR3, the DNA is TGTGCCAGCAGCCCCCGGACTAGCGGGAGACGAGAGCAGTTCTTC.

CDR3 sequence: CASSVNPLGQNYGYTF. CDR3 in DNA: TGTGCCAGCAGCGTCAACCCCTTAGGACAGAACTATGGCTACACCTTC. This rearrangement joins TRBV9 to TRBJ1-2, with a tentative D call TRBD1 (6 bases). CDR3 length equals 16 residues. Germline CDR1 is SGDLS and CDR2 is YYNGEE. The V and J ends lost 2 bases and 2 bases respectively, with 16 bases between them.

This chain links TRBV6-2 or TRBV6-3 with TRBJ2-2; TRBD2 aligns across 9 bases. The CDR3 spans 17 residues. V lost 2 bases, J lost 4 bases, and 8 bases stayed unmatched. Germline loops: CDR1 MNHEY, CDR2 SVGEGT. CDR3 loop: CASSYVIAGEITGELFF. The CDR3 bases are TGTGCCAGCAGTTACGTTATAGCGGGAGAGATCACCGGGGAGCTGTTTTTT.

The table lists this clone with a count of one. The chain couples TRBV6-5 to TRBJ2-1; D remains unclear. Per germline, CDR1 MNHEY and CDR2 SVGAGI. V was trimmed by 0 bases and J by 0 bases, leaving 9 bases between them. The CDR3 totals 16 residues. DNA of the CDR3: TGTGCCAGCAGTTACTCAGGCTGGAGCTCCTACAATGAGCAGTTCTTC. It codes for CASSYSGWSSYNEQFF.

V gene TRBV7-2 combines with J gene TRBJ2-3; TRBD2 matches at 7 bases. The germline V gene encodes CDR1 SGHTA and CDR2 FQGNSA. This CDR3 comprises 14 residues. Trimming took 3 bases from V and 5 from J; bases not matched to a gene: 5. CDR3 region: CASSLILAGDTQYF. Written as DNA, the CDR3 is TGTGCCAGCAGCTTGATTTTAGCGGGAGATACGCAGTATTTT.

This chain links TRBV5-6 with TRBJ2-3, with 12 bases identical to TRBD2. CDR1 and CDR2 (germline): SGHDT, YYEEEE. The V gene end was trimmed by 6 bases and the J gene end by 4 bases; junction bases not matched to a gene: 9. CDR3 length equals 16 residues. The DNA of the CDR3 is TGTGCCAGCACCTATTCCGGACTAGCGGGACCAGATACGCAGTATTTT. Translating gives CASTYSGLAGPDTQYF.

The chain combines TRBV30 with TRBJ2-1; 8 nucleotides match TRBD2. V was pared by 6 bases and J by 3 bases, with 7 bases of the junction left unmatched. The CDR3 covers 14 residues. Germline V lookup: CDR1 GTSNPN, CDR2 SVGIG (reference sequence). The CDR3, as DNA: TGTGCCTGTACCCCAGCGGGAGTCTACAATGAGCAGTTCTTC. It encodes CACTPAGVYNEQFF.

This clone was found once. The gene calls are TRBV15 and TRBJ2-2; TRBD1 matches at 8 bases. V shed 0 bases and J 6 bases; nucleotides not matched to a gene: 9. This CDR3 has 17 amino acids. Per the germline V gene, CDR1 is LNHNV and CDR2 is YYDKDF (reference sequence). This CDR3 is CATSRDGVRGLAGELFF. The DNA of the CDR3 is TGTGCCACCAGCAGAGATGGTGTCAGGGGGCTGGCCGGGGAGCTGTTTTTT.

The V gene is TRBV2, the J gene TRBJ2-6, with TRBD1 identical over 11 bases. V trimming: 8 bases; J trimming: 2 bases; junction bases outside the gene matches: 5. This CDR3 is built from 16 residues. CDR1 is SNHLY and CDR2 is FYNNEI in the germline V gene. CDR3 sequence: CASGGQGDAGANVLTF. The CDR3 DNA reads TGTGCCAGCGGGGGACAGGGGGACGCTGGGGCCAACGTCCTGACTTTC.

This clone was found a few times. A read error may account for a junction end that differs from germline. The rearrangement links TRBV7-9 to TRBJ2-1; 13 nucleotides line up with TRBD2. There are 15 residues in the CDR3. Germline CDR1 is SEHNR and CDR2 is FQNEAQ (reference sequence). In DNA form, the CDR3 reads TGTGCCAGCAGGTTAGGGACTAGCGGGATGAATGAGCAGTTCTTC. Translating gives CASRLGTSGMNEQFF.

CDR3 coding DNA: TGTGCCAGCAGCCCTACAGGGACGCGGAATAACTATGGCTACACCTTC. Protein: CASSPTGTRNNYGYTF. The chain links TRBV7-8 to TRBJ1-2; D may be TRBD1 (6 bases). Germline V gives CDR1 SGHVS, CDR2 FQNEAQ. CDR3 size: 16 residues. Trimming took off 5 bases at V and 1 base at J, with 17 bases between the two ends.

The gene calls are TRBV21-1 and TRBJ2-1; TRBD1 is the table's D call, not checked against the DNA. TRBV21-1 is labeled a pseudogene. CDR3 size: 16 residues. DNA of the CDR3: TGTGCCAGCAGCAAAGCAAGACAGAGCTCCTACAATGAGCAGTTCTTC. Translating it yields CASSKARQSSYNEQFF.

The chain employs TRBV7-2 and TRBJ1-2, with 8 bases matching TRBD1. The germline V gene has CDR1 SGHTA and CDR2 FQGNSA. V gave up 1 base and J gave up 0 bases; unmatched junction bases: 7. The CDR3 sequence is 17 residues long. CDR3 protein: CASSLVGTGLTNYGYTF. In DNA, the CDR3 is TGTGCCAGCAGCTTAGTGGGGACAGGCCTGACTAACTATGGCTACACCTTC. Supplemented by reference TRBV7-2 and TRBJ1-2, the full variable domain reads GAGVSQSPSNKVTEKGKDVELRCDPISGHTALYWYRQSLGQGLEFLIYFQGNSAPDKSGLPSDRFSAERTGGSVSTLTIQRTQQEDSAVYLCASSLVGTGLTNYGYTFGSGTRLTVV.

This CDR3 reads CASSSTGVTTEAFF. CDR3 nucleotide sequence: TGCGCCAGCAGCTCGACAGGGGTTACAACTGAAGCTTTCTTT. The rearrangement joins TRBV5-1 to TRBJ1-1, with 8 bases matching TRBD1. This CDR3 is built from 14 residues. Germline trimming cut 3 bases from V and 5 bases from J; bases unmatched to any gene: 6. Per germline, CDR1 SGHRS and CDR2 YFSETQ.

Many counts were recorded for this clone. The chain employs TRBV4-2 and TRBJ1-2; 7 positions agree with TRBD1. From germline, CDR1 is LGHNA and CDR2 YNFKEQ. V lost 1 base and J lost 6; bases outside the gene matches: 5. The CDR3 contains 14 residues. The CDR3 loop is CASSQGDRANGYTF. The CDR3 DNA follows: TGTGCCAGCAGCCAAGGAGACAGGGCTAATGGCTACACCTTC.

The chain is built from TRBV6-5 and TRBJ1-3; the D is unclear. The CDR3 is 16 residues long. Germline values: CDR1 MNHEY, CDR2 SVGAGI. V lost 4 bases and J 0 bases, leaving 13 bases between the germline ends. CDR3 coding DNA: TGTGCCAGCAGTTTAGATGACTCATTCTCTGGAAACACCATATATTTT. It codes for CASSLDDSFSGNTIYF.

The genes are TRBV29-1 and TRBJ1-2; maybe TRBD1 (5 bases). Between the trimmed V and J ends, which lost 7 bases and 3 bases, there was a span of 18 bases. In germline, CDR1 is SQVTM, CDR2 ANQGSEA. The CDR3 is 14 amino acids. The CDR3 sequence is CSAVGQGWDYGYTF. Written as DNA, the CDR3 is TGCAGCGCGGTGGGGCAGGGTTGGGACTATGGCTACACCTTC.

The CDR3 loop reads CASSLTRILDNSPLHF. CDR3 bases: TGTGCCAGCAGTTTAACCAGGATCTTAGATAATTCACCCCTCCACTTT. The rearrangement uses TRBV28 and TRBJ1-6, with D uncertain. CDR1 is MDHEN and CDR2 is SYDVKM in the germline V gene. The CDR3 covers 16 residues. V was clipped by 2 bases and J by 5 bases, with 13 bases between them.

This clone was counted a single time. V gene TRBV6-2 or TRBV6-3 combines with J gene TRBJ2-1; TRBD2 matches at 7 bases. CDR1 is MNHEY, CDR2 SVGEGT, per germline. The CDR3 extends over 14 amino acids. V was clipped by 0 bases and J by 6 bases; unmatched bases: 2. The CDR3 DNA sequence: TGTGCCAGCAGTTACTCGCGGGAGCCCAATGAGCAGTTCTTC. This encodes CASSYSREPNEQFF.

The table lists this clone with a few counts. V and J are TRBV11-3 and TRBJ2-1, with a possible D match to TRBD2 (6 bases). Germline loops: CDR1 SGHNT, CDR2 YENEEA. The CDR3 covers 12 residues. The V end lost 3 bases, the J end lost 13 bases, and 13 bases lay between the germline ends. The CDR3: CASSFVSGLQFF. In nucleotides, the CDR3 is TGTGCCAGCAGCTTTGTTTCGGGACTCCAGTTCTTC.

This clone was seen ten or more times. The V and J genes are TRBV5-1 and TRBJ2-7; 8 bases align to TRBD2. The V gene's germline CDR1 is SGHRS and CDR2 YFSETQ. After removal of 4 bases from V and 0 bases from J, the junction contained 15 bases not matched to a gene. The CDR3 loop spans 18 amino acids. CDR3 sequence: CASSQPGLDSGYSYEQYF. In DNA, the CDR3 is TGCGCCAGCAGCCAACCGGGACTAGATTCGGGGTACTCCTACGAGCAGTACTTC. Complete variable domain (other parts from reference TRBV5-1 and TRBJ2-7): KAGVTQTPRYLIKTRGQQVTLSCSPISGHRSVSWYQQTPGQGLQFLFEYFSETQRNKGNFPGRFSGRQFSNSRSEMNVSTLELGDSALYLCASSQPGLDSGYSYEQYFGPGTRLTVT.

The rearrangement joins TRBV18 to TRBJ1-1; D may be TRBD1 (6 bases). The CDR3 loop spans 16 amino acids. Germline CDR1 is KGHSH and CDR2 is LQKENI. Trimming pared 2 bases from V and 1 base from J, leaving 14 bases between. CDR3 in DNA: TGTGCCAGCTCACCATCAACCGGGACAAGGAACACTGAAGCTTTCTTT. It yields the protein CASSPSTGTRNTEAFF.

This chain uses TRBV6-5 with TRBJ1-1; 7 bases fit TRBD1. The V gene's germline CDR1 is MNHEY and CDR2 SVGAGI. There are 14 residues in the CDR3. Trimming at V came to 2 bases and at J to 1 base, leaving 1 base not matched to a gene. The CDR3 sequence is CASSYDRANTEAFF. CDR3 DNA: TGTGCCAGCAGTTACGACAGGGCGAACACTGAAGCTTTCTTT.

This clone has only one observation. The rearrangement links TRBV7-9 to TRBJ1-2; D gene unclear. V was clipped by 3 bases and J by 4 bases, with 12 bases between them. The CDR3 extends over 14 amino acids. Per the germline V gene, CDR1 is SEHNR and CDR2 is FQNEAQ (reference sequence). The CDR3 sequence: CASSFPAEGYGYTF. CDR3 in DNA: TGTGCCAGCAGCTTTCCGGCGGAGGGCTATGGCTACACCTTC. Filled out from reference TRBV7-9 and TRBJ1-2, the complete variable domain reads DTGVSQNPRHKITKRGQNVTFRCDPISEHNRLYWYRQTLGQGPEFLTYFQNEAQLEKSRLLSDRFSAERPKGSFSTLEIQRTEQGDSAMYLCASSFPAEGYGYTFGSGTRLTVV.

The rearrangement uses TRBV18 and TRBJ2-2, with 10 nucleotides matching TRBD2. V gave up 0 bases and J gave up 5 bases; unmatched junction bases: 6. In germline, CDR1 is KGHSH, CDR2 LQKENI. The CDR3 has 17 residues. The CDR3 DNA reads TGTGCCAGCTCACCACCGGGGCTAGCGGGAGTTACCGGGGAGCTGTTTTTT. Translated: CASSPPGLAGVTGELFF. Combining the CDR3 with reference TRBV18 and TRBJ2-2 gives the whole variable domain NAGVMQNPRHLVRRRGQEARLRCSPMKGHSHVYWYRQLPEEGLKFMVYLQKENIIDESGMPKERFSAEFPKEGPSILRIQQVVRGDSAAYFCASSPPGLAGVTGELFFGEGSRLTVL.